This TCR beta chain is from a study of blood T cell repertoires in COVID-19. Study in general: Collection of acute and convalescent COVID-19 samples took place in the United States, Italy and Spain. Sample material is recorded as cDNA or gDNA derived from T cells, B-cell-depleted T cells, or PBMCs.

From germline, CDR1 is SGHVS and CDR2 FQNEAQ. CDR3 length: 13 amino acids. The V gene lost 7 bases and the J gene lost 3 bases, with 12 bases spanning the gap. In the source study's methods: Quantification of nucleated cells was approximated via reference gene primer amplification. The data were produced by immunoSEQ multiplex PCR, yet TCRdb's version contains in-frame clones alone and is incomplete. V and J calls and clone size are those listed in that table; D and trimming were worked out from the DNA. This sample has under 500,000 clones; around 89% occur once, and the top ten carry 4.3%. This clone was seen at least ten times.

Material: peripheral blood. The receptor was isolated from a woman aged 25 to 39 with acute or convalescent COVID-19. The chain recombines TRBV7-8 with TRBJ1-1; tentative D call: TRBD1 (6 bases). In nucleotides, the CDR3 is TGTGCCAGCAAAAACAGGGCCGACACTGAAGCTTTCTTT. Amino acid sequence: CASKNRADTEAFF.